This T cell receptor (beta chain) is from a study of shared clonotypes between healthy human individuals. For the study at large: The cohort had two women and three men, ages 18 to 49.

Points from the study as a whole: Rarefaction revealed incomplete sorted-subset sequencing despite large depth.

This clone was picked up one time. The antigen is unknown. V lost 4 bases and J lost 5; bases outside the gene matches: 9. The germline CDR1 and CDR2 sequences are MNHNS and SASEGT. The CDR3 covers 15 residues. The authors divided CD4+ cells into CD45RA+ naive and CD45RA-negative memory subsets. Some clones are missing from TCRdb's copy, which holds only in-frame ones; the method was immunoSEQ multiplex PCR. The sample consists of roughly 2 million clones, approximately 95% of them appearing once. Sequenced material: naive CD4+ T cells sorted from blood. The subset denotes: CD45RA+ positively selected. The genes are TRBV6-1 and TRBJ2-7; 9 bases agree with TRBD1. This clonotype was sampled from a man aged 18 to 35 in good health. The CDR3 spells CASSVGTGIRNEQYF. CDR3 nucleotide sequence: TGTGCCAGCAGTGTCGGGACAGGGATCCGGAACGAGCAGTACTTC.